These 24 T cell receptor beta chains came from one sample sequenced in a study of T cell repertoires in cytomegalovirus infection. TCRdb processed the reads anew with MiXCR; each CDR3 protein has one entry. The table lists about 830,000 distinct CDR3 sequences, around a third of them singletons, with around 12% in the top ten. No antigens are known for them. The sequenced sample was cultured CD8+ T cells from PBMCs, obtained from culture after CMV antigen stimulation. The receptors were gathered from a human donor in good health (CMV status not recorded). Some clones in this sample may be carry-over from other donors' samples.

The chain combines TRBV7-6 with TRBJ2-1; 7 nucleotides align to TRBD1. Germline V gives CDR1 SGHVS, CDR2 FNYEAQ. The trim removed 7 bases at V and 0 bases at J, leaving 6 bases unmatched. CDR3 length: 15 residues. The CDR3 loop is CASTETGSSYNEQFF. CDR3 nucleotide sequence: TGTGCCAGCACTGAGACAGGGAGCTCCTACAATGAGCAGTTCTTC.

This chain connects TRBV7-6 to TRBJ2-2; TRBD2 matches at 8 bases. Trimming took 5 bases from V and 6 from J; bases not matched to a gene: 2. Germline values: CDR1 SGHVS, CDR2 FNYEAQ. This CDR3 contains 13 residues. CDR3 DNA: TGTGCCAGCAGCCGGGGGGGACCCGGGGAGCTGTTTTTT. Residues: CASSRGGPGELFF. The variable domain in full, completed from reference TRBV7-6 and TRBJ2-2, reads GAGVSQSPRYKVTKRGQDVALRCDPISGHVSLYWYRQALGQGPEFLTYFNYEAQQDKSGLPNDRFSAERPEGSISTLTIQRTEQRDSAMYRCASSRGGPGELFFGEGSRLTVL.

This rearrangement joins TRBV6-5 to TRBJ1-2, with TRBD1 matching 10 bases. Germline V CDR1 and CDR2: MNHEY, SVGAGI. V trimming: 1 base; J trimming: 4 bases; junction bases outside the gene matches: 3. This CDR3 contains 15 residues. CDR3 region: CASSYLTGGGYGYTF. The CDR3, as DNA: TGTGCCAGCAGTTACTTGACAGGGGGCGGCTATGGCTACACCTTC.

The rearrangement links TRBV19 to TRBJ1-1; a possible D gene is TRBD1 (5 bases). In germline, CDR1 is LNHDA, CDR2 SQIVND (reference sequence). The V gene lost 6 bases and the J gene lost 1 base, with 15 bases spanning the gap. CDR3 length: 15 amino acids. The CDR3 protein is CASSLERRGNTEAFF. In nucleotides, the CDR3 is TGTGCCAGTAGCCTAGAGAGGAGGGGGAACACTGAAGCTTTCTTT.

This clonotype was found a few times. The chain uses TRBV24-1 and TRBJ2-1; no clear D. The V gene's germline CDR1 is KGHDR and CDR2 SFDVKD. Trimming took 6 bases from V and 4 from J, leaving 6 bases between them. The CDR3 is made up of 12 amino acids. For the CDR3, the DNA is TGTGCCACCAGTCGGTCTTACAATGAGCAGTTCTTC. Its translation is CATSRSYNEQFF.

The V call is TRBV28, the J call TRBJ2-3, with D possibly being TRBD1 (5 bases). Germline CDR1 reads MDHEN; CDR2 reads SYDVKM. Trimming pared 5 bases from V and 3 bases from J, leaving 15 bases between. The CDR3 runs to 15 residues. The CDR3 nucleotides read TGTGCCAGCAGTCCCCCAGGGTTGAGAACAGATACGCAGTATTTT. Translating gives CASSPPGLRTDTQYF.

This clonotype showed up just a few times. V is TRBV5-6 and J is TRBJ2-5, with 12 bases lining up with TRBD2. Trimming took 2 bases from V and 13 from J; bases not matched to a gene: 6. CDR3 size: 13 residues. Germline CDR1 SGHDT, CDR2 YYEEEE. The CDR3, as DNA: TGTGCCAGCAGCTTACTAGCGGGGGGCCGCTGGTACTTC. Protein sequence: CASSLLAGGRWYF.

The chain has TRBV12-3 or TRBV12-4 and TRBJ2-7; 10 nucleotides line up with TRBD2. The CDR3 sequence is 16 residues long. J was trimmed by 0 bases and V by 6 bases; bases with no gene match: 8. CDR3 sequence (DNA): TGTGCCAGCAGCCCCAATAGCGGGGGGCCCTCCTACGAGCAGTACTTC. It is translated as CASSPNSGGPSYEQYF.

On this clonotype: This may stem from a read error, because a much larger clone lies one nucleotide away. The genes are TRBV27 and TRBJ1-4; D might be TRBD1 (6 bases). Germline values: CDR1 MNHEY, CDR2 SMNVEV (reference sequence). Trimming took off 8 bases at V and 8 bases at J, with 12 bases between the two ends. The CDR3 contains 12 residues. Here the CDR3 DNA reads TGTGCCAGCGCAGGGGAGGAGGAAAAACTGTTTTTT. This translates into CASAGEEEKLFF.

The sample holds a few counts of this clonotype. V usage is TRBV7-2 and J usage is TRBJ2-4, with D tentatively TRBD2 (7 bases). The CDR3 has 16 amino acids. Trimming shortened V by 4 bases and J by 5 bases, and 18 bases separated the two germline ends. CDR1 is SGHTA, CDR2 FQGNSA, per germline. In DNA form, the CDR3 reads TGTGCCAGCAGCTCAGTGGGGGGGGGCCACGAAAACATTCAGTACTTC. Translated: CASSSVGGGHENIQYF.

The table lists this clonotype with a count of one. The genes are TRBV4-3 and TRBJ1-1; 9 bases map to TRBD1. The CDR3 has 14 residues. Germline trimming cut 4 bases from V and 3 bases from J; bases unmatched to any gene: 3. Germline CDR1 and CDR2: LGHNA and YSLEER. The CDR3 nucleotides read TGCGCCAGCAGCCCACGGACAGGGGACACTGAAGCTTTCTTT. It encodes CASSPRTGDTEAFF.

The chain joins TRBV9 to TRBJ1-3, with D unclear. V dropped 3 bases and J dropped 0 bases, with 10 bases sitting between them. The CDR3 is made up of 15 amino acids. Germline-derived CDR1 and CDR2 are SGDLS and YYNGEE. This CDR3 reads CASSDEGLSGNTIYF. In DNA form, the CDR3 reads TGTGCCAGCAGCGACGAAGGGCTCTCTGGAAACACCATATATTTT.

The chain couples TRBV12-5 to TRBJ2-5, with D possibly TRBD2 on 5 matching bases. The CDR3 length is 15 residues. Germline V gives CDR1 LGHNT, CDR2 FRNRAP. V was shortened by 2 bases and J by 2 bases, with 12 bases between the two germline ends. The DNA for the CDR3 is TGTGCTAGTGGTTTGTGGCGGGCGCAACAAGAGACCCAGTACTTC. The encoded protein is CASGLWRAQQETQYF.

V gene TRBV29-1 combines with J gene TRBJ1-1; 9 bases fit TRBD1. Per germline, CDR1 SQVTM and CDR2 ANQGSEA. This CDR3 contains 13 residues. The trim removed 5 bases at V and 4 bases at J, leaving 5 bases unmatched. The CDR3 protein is CSVWTGEGTEAFF. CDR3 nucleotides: TGCAGCGTTTGGACAGGGGAGGGCACTGAAGCTTTCTTT.

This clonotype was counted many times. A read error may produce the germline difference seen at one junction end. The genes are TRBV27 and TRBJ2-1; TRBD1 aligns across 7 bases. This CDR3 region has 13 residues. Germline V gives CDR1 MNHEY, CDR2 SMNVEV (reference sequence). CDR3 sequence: CASSLGQDNEQFF. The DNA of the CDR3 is TGTGCTAGCAGCTTAGGACAGGACAATGAGCAGTTCTTC.

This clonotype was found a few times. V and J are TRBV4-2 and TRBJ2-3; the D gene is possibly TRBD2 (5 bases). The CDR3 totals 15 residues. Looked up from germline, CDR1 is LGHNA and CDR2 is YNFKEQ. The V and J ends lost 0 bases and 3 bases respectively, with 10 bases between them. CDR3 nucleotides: TGTGCCAGCAGCCAAGATCCACTAGTTACAGATACGCAGTATTTT. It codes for CASSQDPLVTDTQYF.

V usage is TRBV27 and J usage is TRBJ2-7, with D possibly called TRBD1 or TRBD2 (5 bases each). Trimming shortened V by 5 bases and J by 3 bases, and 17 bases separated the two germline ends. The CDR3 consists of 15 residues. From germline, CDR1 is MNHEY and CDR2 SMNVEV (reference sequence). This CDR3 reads CASSPTGGWSYEQYF. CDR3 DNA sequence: TGTGCCAGCAGTCCAACAGGAGGCTGGAGCTACGAGCAGTACTTC.

The CDR3 DNA reads TGTGCCAGCTGTCCAGGGGGCTCCACTGAAGCTTTCTTT. Its translation: CASCPGGSTEAFF. V is TRBV5-3 and J is TRBJ1-1; 8 positions agree with TRBD1. TRBV5-3 is labeled an ORF, and its function is uncertain. V was clipped by 8 bases and J by 4 bases; unmatched bases: 7. The CDR3 loop spans 13 amino acids.

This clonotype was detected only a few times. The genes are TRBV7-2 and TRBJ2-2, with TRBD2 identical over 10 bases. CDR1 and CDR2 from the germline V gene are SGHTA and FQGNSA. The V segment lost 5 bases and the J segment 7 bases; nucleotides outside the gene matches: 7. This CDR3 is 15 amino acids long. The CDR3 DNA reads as TGTGCCAGCAGCCCCCGGGCTAGCGGGGGCGGGGAGCTGTTTTTT. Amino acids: CASSPRASGGGELFF.

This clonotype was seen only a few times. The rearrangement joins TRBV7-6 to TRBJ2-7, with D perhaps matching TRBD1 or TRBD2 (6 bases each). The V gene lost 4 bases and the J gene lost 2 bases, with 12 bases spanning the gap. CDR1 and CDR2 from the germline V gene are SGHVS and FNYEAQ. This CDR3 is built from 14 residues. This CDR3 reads CASSSGGLPYEQYF. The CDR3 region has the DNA TGTGCCAGCAGCTCTGGGGGGCTTCCCTACGAGCAGTACTTC.

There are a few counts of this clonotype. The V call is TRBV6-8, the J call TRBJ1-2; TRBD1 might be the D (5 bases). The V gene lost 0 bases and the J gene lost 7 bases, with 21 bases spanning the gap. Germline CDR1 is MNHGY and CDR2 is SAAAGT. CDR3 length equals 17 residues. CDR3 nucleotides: TGTGCCAGCAGTTACTCTACGGGGGATTTCCGACGGGGTGGCTACACCTTC. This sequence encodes CASSYSTGDFRRGGYTF.

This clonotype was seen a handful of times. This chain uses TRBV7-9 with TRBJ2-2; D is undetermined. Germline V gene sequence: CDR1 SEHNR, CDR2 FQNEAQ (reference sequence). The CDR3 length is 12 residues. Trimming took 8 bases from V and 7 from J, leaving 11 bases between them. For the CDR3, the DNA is TGTGCCAGCGTTGGGTCTGGCGGGGAGCTGTTTTTT. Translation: CASVGSGGELFF.

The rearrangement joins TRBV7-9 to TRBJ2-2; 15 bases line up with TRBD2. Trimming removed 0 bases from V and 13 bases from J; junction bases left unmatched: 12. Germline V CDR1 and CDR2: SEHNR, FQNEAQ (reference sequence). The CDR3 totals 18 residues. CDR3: CASSLALGLAGGPRLLFF. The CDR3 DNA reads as TGTGCCAGCAGCTTAGCGCTTGGACTAGCGGGGGGGCCGAGATTGCTGTTTTTT.

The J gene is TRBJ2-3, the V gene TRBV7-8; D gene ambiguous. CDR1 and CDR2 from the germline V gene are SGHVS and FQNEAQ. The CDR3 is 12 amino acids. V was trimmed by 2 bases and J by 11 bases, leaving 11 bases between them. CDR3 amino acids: CASSLLGHWQYF. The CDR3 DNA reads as TGTGCCAGCAGCTTATTAGGGCACTGGCAGTATTTT.